The 20 T cell receptor beta chains reported below all come from one sample, sequenced in a study of blood T cell repertoires in COVID-19 (dated by TCRdb to 2020 to 2021). Library creation used the immunoSEQ multiplex PCR assay. As stored in TCRdb, this immuneACCESS dataset retains in-frame rearrangements with V and J assigned. A fraction of the clones does not appear; measured against another copy, unresolved V genes explain less than half of the discrepancy, and the remainder lacks a known reason. The sample table shows about 160,000 clones, and about 83% are seen once. The ten largest account for 14% of the sample. What was sequenced was peripheral blood. Source of these receptors: a woman over 75 with acute or convalescent COVID-19.

The chain has TRBV19 and TRBJ2-3; TRBD1 matches at 9 bases. V dropped 5 bases and J dropped 10; count of bases not matched to a gene: 10. This CDR3 contains 14 residues. From germline, CDR1 is LNHDA and CDR2 SQIVND (reference sequence). The CDR3 spells CASSPRTGETPQYF. CDR3 nucleotides: TGTGCCAGTAGTCCCCGGACAGGGGAGACTCCGCAGTATTTT.

This rearrangement joins TRBV6-6 to TRBJ1-1; D is possibly TRBD1 (6 bases). Per germline, CDR1 MNHNY and CDR2 SVGAGI (reference sequence). V lost 6 bases to trimming and J lost 6 bases, with 8 bases between them. This CDR3 contains 11 residues. CDR3 DNA: TGTGCCAGCAGACGACAGGCTGAAGCTTTCTTT. Translation: CASRRQAEAFF.

This chain connects TRBV19 to TRBJ1-2; TRBD1 aligns across 7 bases. Germline CDR1 is LNHDA and CDR2 is SQIVND (reference sequence). The CDR3 spans 15 residues. The trim removed 4 bases at V and 0 bases at J, leaving 5 bases unmatched. This chain's CDR3 is CASSNTGEANYGYTF. Here the CDR3 DNA reads TGTGCCAGTAGTAATACAGGGGAAGCTAACTATGGCTACACCTTC.

This clone was observed a few times. The chain links TRBV2 to TRBJ1-2; 7 positions match TRBD1. Germline loops: CDR1 SNHLY, CDR2 FYNNEI. V lost 5 bases, J lost 5 bases, and 2 bases stayed unmatched. The CDR3 sequence is 12 residues long. CDR3 residues: CASSLGQYGYTF. CDR3 nucleotide sequence: TGTGCCAGCAGTCTGGGACAGTATGGCTACACCTTC.

J is TRBJ1-1 and V is TRBV28, with 7 bases that match TRBD1. This CDR3 is 13 amino acids long. Per germline, CDR1 MDHEN and CDR2 SYDVKM. J was trimmed by 4 bases and V by 2 bases; bases with no gene match: 1. CDR3 sequence (DNA): TGTGCCAGCAGTTTACAGGGGGTCACTGAAGCTTTCTTT. Its translation: CASSLQGVTEAFF.

The chain is built from TRBV28 and TRBJ1-1; weak D call: TRBD1 (5 bases). This CDR3 has 15 residues. Between the trimmed V and J ends, which lost 2 bases and 4 bases, there was a span of 14 bases. Germline CDR1 MDHEN, CDR2 SYDVKM. CDR3 loop: CASSLSGRVGTEAFF. The CDR3 DNA reads as TGTGCCAGCAGTTTAAGTGGCAGGGTGGGCACTGAAGCTTTCTTT.

This clone was observed a single time. The chain has TRBV27 and TRBJ2-5; TRBD2 matches at 9 bases. The CDR3 is 15 residues long. CDR1 is MNHEY and CDR2 is SMNVEV in the germline V gene (reference sequence). V was pared by 2 bases and J by 2 bases, with 3 bases of the junction left unmatched. The CDR3 sequence: CASSLGTSRQETQYF. The CDR3 DNA sequence: TGTGCCAGCAGTTTAGGGACTAGCAGGCAAGAGACCCAGTACTTC.

Only a few counts were recorded for this clone. The rearrangement links TRBV6-5 to TRBJ1-2, with D possibly matching TRBD1 (5 bases). The CDR3 totals 15 residues. CDR1 MNHEY and CDR2 SVGAGI come from the germline V gene. V gave up 2 bases and J gave up 5 bases, with 15 bases separating them. Here the CDR3 DNA reads TGTGCCAGCAGTTACGTGCGGGGGGTGGGGTATGGCTACACCTTC. Translated, it gives CASSYVRGVGYGYTF.

In this sample, this clone turned up once. The chain recombines TRBV12-5 with TRBJ2-3; possible D gene TRBD2, 7 bases. The germline V and J ends were trimmed by 0 bases and 2 bases, with 15 bases remaining between them. CDR1 and CDR2 (germline): LGHNT, FRNRAP. The CDR3 has 17 amino acids. In DNA, the CDR3 is TGTGCTAGTGGTTTGGTACTGGCGGGGGCCTACACAGATACGCAGTATTTT. It specifies CASGLVLAGAYTDTQYF.

The gene calls are TRBV28 and TRBJ2-7, with 11 bases that match TRBD2. The germline CDR1 and CDR2 sequences are MDHEN and SYDVKM. CDR3 length: 17 amino acids. The V segment lost 6 bases and the J segment 3 bases; nucleotides outside the gene matches: 13. CDR3 residues: CASSPPTGTSGFYEQYF. CDR3 DNA: TGTGCCAGCAGCCCCCCGACCGGGACTAGCGGATTCTACGAGCAGTACTTC.

The chain links TRBV25-1 to TRBJ1-6; D not certain. There are 13 residues in the CDR3. The ends were cut back, 3 bases at V and 7 bases at J, with 7 bases in the middle. Germline V gene data show CDR1 as MGHDK and CDR2 as SYGVNS. CDR3 region: CASSDHLNSPLHF. As DNA, the CDR3 is TGTGCCAGCAGTGATCACCTAAATTCACCCCTCCACTTT. The entire variable domain, with the rest obtained from reference TRBV25-1 and TRBJ1-6, is as follows: EADIYQTPRYLVIGTGKKITLECSQTMGHDKMYWYQQDPGMELHLIHYSYGVNSTEKGDLSSESTVSRIRTEHFPLTLESARPSHTSQYLCASSDHLNSPLHFGNGTRLTVT.

V and J are TRBV7-9 and TRBJ1-3, with 11 positions matching TRBD1. Germline V gene data show CDR1 as SEHNR and CDR2 as FQNEAQ (reference sequence). This CDR3 has 15 residues. The V gene end was trimmed by 4 bases and the J gene end by 2 bases; junction bases not matched to a gene: 1. DNA of the CDR3: TGTGCCAGCAGCTCGGACAGGGGGCCTGGAAACACCATATATTTT. It encodes CASSSDRGPGNTIYF.

This clone was detected only a few times. V usage is TRBV5-1 and J usage is TRBJ1-6, with 7 positions matching TRBD1. Germline V gene data show CDR1 as SGHRS and CDR2 as YFSETQ. The CDR3 covers 14 residues. After removal of 1 base from V and 9 bases from J, the junction contained 4 bases not matched to a gene. The CDR3 region has the DNA TGCGCCAGCAGCTTGCAGGGGGGAAGTTCACCCCTCCACTTT. Amino acids: CASSLQGGSSPLHF. The full variable domain, its missing parts supplied by reference TRBV5-1 and TRBJ1-6, is KAGVTQTPRYLIKTRGQQVTLSCSPISGHRSVSWYQQTPGQGLQFLFEYFSETQRNKGNFPGRFSGRQFSNSRSEMNVSTLELGDSALYLCASSLQGGSSPLHFGNGTRLTVT.

The chain combines TRBV6-5 with TRBJ1-5; possibly TRBD1 for D (5 bases). Between the trimmed V and J ends, which lost 6 bases and 0 bases, there was a span of 9 bases. This CDR3 spans 14 amino acids. Per germline, CDR1 MNHEY and CDR2 SVGAGI. CDR3 DNA sequence: TGTGCCAGCAGGACAGATTATAGCAATCAGCCCCAGCATTTT. It is translated as CASRTDYSNQPQHF.

In its sample, this clone was seen a few times. J is TRBJ2-3 and V is TRBV19, with TRBD2 matching over 12 bases. From germline, CDR1 is LNHDA and CDR2 SQIVND (reference sequence). V lost 6 bases and J lost 0; bases outside the gene matches: 4. The CDR3 consists of 16 residues. The CDR3 nucleotides are TGTGCCAGTAGCCTAGCGGGGGGGATGAGCACAGATACGCAGTATTTT. This translates into CASSLAGGMSTDTQYF.

The J gene is TRBJ2-6, the V gene TRBV27; D may be TRBD1 (5 bases). CDR1 and CDR2 (germline): MNHEY, SMNVEV (reference sequence). The CDR3 length is 15 residues. V shed 2 bases and J shed 2 bases, with 7 bases lying between them. CDR3 DNA sequence: TGTGCCAGCAGTTTAGCAGGGACTGGGGCCAACGTCCTGACTTTC. Its protein product is CASSLAGTGANVLTF.

CDR3 DNA: TGCGCCAGCAGCGCCTCCGGGACAGAAAGTATGAACACTGAAGCTTTCTTT. Residues: CASSASGTESMNTEAFF. The rearrangement links TRBV5-1 to TRBJ1-1, with TRBD1 matching 7 bases. With V trimmed by 4 bases and J by 0 bases, 12 bases remained unmatched. This CDR3 has 17 amino acids. Germline CDR1 SGHRS, CDR2 YFSETQ.

This clone was counted a single time. The CDR3 sequence: CASSLVAGNEKLFF. CDR3 DNA sequence: TGCGCCAGCAGCTTGGTGGCCGGGAACGAAAAACTGTTTTTT. This chain joins TRBV5-1 and TRBJ1-4; D not certain. V shed 0 bases and J shed 8 bases, with 11 bases lying between them. Germline values: CDR1 SGHRS, CDR2 YFSETQ. The CDR3 length is 14 residues.

The rearrangement uses TRBV12-5 and TRBJ2-5; 11 bases align to TRBD1. With V trimmed by 6 bases and J by 2 bases, 5 bases remained unmatched. In germline, CDR1 is LGHNT, CDR2 FRNRAP. The CDR3 covers 15 residues. The CDR3 is CASGSGQGAQETQYF. The DNA of the CDR3 is TGTGCTAGTGGCTCCGGACAGGGGGCACAAGAGACCCAGTACTTC.

The chain couples TRBV3-1 (or the pseudogene TRBV3-2) to TRBJ2-3; D gene unclear. Per germline, CDR1 LGHDT and CDR2 YNNKEL (reference sequence). The CDR3 is made up of 14 amino acids. The V and J ends lost 1 base and 4 bases respectively, with 9 bases between them. The CDR3 coding sequence is TGTGCCAGCAGCCAAGGTACTCGCCCAGATACGCAGTATTTT. This codes for CASSQGTRPDTQYF.